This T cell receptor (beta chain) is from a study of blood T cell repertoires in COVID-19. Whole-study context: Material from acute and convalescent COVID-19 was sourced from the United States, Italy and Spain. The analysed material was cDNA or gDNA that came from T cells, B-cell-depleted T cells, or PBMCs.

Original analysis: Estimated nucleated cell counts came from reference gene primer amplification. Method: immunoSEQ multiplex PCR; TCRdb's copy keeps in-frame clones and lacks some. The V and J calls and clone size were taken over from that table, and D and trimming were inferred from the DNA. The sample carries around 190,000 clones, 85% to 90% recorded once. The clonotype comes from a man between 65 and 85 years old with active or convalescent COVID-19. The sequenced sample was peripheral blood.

CDR3 sequence: CASSHGQGLADTQYF. In DNA form, the CDR3 reads TGTGCCAGCAGCCACGGACAGGGCCTGGCAGATACGCAGTATTTT. This chain joins TRBV7-9 and TRBJ2-3; 8 bases agree with TRBD1. V lost 5 bases, J lost 4 bases, and 8 bases stayed unmatched. Germline loops: CDR1 SEHNR, CDR2 FQNEAQ (reference sequence). The CDR3 is 15 residues long.